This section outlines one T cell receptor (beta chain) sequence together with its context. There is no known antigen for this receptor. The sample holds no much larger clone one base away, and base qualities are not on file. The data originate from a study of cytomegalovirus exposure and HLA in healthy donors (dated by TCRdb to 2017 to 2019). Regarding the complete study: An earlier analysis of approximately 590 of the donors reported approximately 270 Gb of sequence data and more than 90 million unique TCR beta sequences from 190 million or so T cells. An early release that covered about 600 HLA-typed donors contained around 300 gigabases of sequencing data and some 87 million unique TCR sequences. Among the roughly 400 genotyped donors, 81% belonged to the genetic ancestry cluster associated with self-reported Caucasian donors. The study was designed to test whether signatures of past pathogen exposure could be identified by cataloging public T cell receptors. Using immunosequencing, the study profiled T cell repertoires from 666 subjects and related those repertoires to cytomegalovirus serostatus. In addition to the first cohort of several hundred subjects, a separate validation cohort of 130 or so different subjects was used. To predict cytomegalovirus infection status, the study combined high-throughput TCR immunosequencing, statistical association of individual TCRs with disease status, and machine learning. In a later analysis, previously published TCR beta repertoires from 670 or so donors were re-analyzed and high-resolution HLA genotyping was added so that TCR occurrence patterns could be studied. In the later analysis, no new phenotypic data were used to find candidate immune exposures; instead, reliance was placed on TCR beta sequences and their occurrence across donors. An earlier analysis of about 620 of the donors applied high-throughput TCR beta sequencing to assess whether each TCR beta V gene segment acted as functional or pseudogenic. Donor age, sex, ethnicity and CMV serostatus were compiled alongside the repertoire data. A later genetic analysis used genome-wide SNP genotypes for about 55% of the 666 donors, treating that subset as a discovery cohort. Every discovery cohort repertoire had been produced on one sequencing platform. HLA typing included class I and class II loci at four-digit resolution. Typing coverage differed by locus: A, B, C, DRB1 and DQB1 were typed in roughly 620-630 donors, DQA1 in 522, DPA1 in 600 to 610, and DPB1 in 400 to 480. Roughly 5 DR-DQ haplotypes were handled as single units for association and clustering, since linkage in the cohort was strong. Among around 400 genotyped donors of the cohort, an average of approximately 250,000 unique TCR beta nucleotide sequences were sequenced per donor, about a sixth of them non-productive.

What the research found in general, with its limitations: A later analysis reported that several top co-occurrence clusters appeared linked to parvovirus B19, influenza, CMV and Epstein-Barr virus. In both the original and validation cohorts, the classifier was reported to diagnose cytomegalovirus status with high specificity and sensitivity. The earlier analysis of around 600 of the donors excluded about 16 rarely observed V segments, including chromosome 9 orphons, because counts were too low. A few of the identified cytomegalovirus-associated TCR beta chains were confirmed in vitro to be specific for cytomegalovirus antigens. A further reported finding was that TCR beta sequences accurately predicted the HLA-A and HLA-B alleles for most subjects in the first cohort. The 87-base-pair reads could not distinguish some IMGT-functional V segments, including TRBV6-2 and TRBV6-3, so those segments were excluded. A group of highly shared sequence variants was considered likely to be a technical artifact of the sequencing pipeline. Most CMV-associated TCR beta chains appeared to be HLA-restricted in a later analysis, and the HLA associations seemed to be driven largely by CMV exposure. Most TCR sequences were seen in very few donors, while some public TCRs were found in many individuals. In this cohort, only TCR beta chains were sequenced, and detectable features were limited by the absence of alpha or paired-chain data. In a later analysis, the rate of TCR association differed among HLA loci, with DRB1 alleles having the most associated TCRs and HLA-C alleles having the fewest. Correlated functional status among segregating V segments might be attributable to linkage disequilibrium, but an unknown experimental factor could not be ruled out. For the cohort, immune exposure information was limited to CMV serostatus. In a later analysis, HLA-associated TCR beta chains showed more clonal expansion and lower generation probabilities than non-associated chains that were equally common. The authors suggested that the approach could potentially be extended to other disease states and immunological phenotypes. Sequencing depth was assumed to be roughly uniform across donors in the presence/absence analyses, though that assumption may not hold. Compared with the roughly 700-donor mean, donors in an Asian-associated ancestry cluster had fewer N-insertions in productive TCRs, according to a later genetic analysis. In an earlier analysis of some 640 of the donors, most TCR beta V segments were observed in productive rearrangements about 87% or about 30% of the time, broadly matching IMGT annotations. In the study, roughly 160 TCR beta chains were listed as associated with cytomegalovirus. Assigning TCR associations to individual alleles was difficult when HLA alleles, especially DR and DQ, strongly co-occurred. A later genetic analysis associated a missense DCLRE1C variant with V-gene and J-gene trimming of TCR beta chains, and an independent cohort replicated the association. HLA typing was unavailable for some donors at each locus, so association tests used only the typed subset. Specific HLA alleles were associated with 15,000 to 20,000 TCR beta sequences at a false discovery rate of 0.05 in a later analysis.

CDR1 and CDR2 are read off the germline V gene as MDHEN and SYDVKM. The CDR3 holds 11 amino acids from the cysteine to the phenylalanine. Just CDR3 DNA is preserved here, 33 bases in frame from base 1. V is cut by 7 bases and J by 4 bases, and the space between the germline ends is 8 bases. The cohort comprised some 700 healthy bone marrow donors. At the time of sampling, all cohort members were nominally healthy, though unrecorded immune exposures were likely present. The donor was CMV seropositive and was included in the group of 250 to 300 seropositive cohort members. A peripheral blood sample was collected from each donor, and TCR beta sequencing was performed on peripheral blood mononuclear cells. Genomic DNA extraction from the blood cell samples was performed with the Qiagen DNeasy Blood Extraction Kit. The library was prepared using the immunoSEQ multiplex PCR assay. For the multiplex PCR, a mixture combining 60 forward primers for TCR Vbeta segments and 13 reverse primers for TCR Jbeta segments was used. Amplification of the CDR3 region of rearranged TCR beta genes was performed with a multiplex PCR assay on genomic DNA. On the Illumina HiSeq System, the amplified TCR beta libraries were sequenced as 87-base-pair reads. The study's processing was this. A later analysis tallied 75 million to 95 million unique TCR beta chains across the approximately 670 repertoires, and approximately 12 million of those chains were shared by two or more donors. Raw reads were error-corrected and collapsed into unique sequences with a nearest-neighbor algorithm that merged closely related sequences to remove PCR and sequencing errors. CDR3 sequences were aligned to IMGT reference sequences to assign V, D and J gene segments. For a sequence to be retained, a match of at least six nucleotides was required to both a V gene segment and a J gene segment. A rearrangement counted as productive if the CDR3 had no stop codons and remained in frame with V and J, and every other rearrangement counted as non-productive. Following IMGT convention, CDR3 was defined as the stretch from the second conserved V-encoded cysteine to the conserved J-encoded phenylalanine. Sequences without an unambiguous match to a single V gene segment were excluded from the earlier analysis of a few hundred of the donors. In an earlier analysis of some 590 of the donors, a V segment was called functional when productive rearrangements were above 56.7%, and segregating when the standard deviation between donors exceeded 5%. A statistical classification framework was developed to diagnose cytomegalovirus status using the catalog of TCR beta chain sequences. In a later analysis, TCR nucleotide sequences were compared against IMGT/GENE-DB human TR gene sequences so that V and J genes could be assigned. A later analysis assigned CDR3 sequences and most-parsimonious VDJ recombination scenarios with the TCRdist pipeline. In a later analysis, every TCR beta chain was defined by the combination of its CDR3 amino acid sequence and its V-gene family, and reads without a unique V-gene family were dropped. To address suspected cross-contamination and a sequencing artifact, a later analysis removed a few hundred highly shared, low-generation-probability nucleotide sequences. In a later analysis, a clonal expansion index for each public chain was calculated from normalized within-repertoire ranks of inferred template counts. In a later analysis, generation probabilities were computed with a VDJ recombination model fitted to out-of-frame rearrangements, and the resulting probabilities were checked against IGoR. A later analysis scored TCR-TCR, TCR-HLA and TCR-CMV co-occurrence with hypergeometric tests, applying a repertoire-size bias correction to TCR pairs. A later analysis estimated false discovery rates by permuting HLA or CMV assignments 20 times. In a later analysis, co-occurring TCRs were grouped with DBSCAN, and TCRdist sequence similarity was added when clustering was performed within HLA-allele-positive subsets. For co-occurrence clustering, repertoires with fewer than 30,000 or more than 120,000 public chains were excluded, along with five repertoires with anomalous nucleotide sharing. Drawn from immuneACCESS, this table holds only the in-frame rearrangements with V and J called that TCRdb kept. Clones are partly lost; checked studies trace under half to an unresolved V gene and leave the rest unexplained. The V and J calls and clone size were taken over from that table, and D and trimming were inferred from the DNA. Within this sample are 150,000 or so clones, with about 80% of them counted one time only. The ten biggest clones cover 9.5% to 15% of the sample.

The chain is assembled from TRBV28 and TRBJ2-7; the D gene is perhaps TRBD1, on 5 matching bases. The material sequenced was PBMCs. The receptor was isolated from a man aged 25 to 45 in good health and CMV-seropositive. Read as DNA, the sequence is TGTGCCAGCAACCAGGGTTACGAGCAGTACTTC. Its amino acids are CASNQGYEQYF.